These 28 T cell receptor beta chains originate from one sample sequenced in a study of blood T cell repertoires in COVID-19. The data were produced by immunoSEQ multiplex PCR, yet TCRdb's version contains in-frame clones alone and is incomplete. This sample has 43,000 or so clones, with roughly four fifths found just once. The sample taken for sequencing was peripheral blood. These receptors originate from a woman aged 55-70 years with acute or convalescent COVID-19.

The chain combines TRBV6-1 with TRBJ2-7; TRBD2 matches at 7 bases. The CDR3 has 14 residues. Germline V gene sequence: CDR1 MNHNS, CDR2 SASEGT. V dropped 3 bases and J dropped 4; count of bases not matched to a gene: 6. CDR3 residues: CASSEASGVYEQYF. For the CDR3, the DNA is TGTGCCAGCAGTGAGGCCAGCGGGGTTTACGAGCAGTACTTC.

The gene calls are TRBV19 and TRBJ2-7; D ambiguous. The CDR3 length is 13 residues. The V gene lost 8 bases and the J gene lost 7 bases, with 18 bases spanning the gap. CDR1 and CDR2 from the germline V gene are LNHDA and SQIVND (reference sequence). The CDR3 nucleotides read TGTGCCAGTCTTAATCCGGCGACACGGGAGCAGTACTTC. Amino acids: CASLNPATREQYF.

This chain uses TRBV6-2 or TRBV6-3 with TRBJ1-2; the D gene is possibly TRBD1 (6 bases). Germline-derived CDR1 and CDR2 are MNHEY and SVGEGT. Trimming took off 0 bases at V and 4 bases at J, with 9 bases between the two ends. This CDR3 region has 14 residues. This CDR3 reads CASSYSRDTYGYTF. In nucleotides, the CDR3 is TGTGCCAGCAGTTACTCCCGGGACACCTATGGCTACACCTTC.

The V and J genes are TRBV29-1 and TRBJ1-2; tentative D call: TRBD1 (6 bases). V was pared by 4 bases and J by 8 bases, with 14 bases between. Germline-derived CDR1 and CDR2 are SQVTM and ANQGSEA. The CDR3 is 12 amino acids. The CDR3 sequence: CSVASDSRGYTF. The CDR3 DNA sequence: TGCAGCGTTGCCTCGGACAGCCGAGGCTACACCTTC.

V usage is TRBV7-8 and J usage is TRBJ1-2; D remains unclear. The V end was cut by 5 bases, the J end by 0 bases, with 13 bases between. The CDR3 spans 15 residues. Germline assignment: CDR1 SGHVS and CDR2 FQNEAQ. The CDR3 region has the DNA TGTGCCAGCAGCGAGGCGGGGAGTCCTAACTATGGCTACACCTTC. Translated, it gives CASSEAGSPNYGYTF.

V gene TRBV29-1 combines with J gene TRBJ2-3; 9 nucleotides agree with TRBD1. V was clipped by 5 bases and J by 1 base; unmatched bases: 4. Germline assignment: CDR1 SQVTM and CDR2 ANQGSEA. This CDR3 spans 14 amino acids. In DNA form, the CDR3 reads TGCAGCGTTTCCGGGACAGGGCGCACAGATACGCAGTATTTT. It yields the protein CSVSGTGRTDTQYF.

The chain couples TRBV4-1 to TRBJ1-3; TRBD1 might be the D (6 bases). The germline V and J ends were trimmed by 6 bases and 2 bases, with 8 bases remaining between them. Per germline, CDR1 MGHRA and CDR2 YSYEKL. This CDR3 contains 13 residues. In nucleotides, the CDR3 is TGCGCCAGCAGAGGGGGAACTGGAAACACCATATATTTT. Its protein is CASRGGTGNTIYF.

Concerning this clone: At one of its ends the junction is not consistent with the germline gene, which may arise from a read error. This chain uses TRBV6-5 with TRBJ1-1; D possibly corresponds to TRBD1 (5 bases). Germline CDR1 MNHEY, CDR2 SVGAGI. The CDR3 sequence is 14 residues long. The CDR3 nucleotides are TGTGCCAGCAGGGATCAGGGTTGGGCAACTGCAGCTTTCTTT. Protein product: CASRDQGWATAAFF.

CDR3 DNA: TGTGCCAGCTCATCCCGAGGAGGAGAGGTGCAGTTCTTC. This encodes CASSSRGGEVQFF. This chain joins TRBV18 and TRBJ2-1, with D possibly being TRBD2 (5 bases). CDR1 and CDR2 (germline): KGHSH, LQKENI. V lost 5 bases and J 12 bases, leaving 17 bases between the germline ends. This CDR3 is 13 amino acids long. The whole variable domain, filled in from reference TRBV18 and TRBJ2-1, reads NAGVMQNPRHLVRRRGQEARLRCSPMKGHSHVYWYRQLPEEGLKFMVYLQKENIIDESGMPKERFSAEFPKEGPSILRIQQVVRGDSAAYFCASSSRGGEVQFFGPGTRLTVL.

Concerning this clone itself: The DNA is left out, because the CDR3 cannot be placed on it with certainty; the CDR3 is given as TCRdb lists it. The CDR3 is CASSKEGFGTGAYNEQFF. The gene calls are TRBV21-1 and TRBJ2-1; no DNA check was done on the table's D call, TRBD1. TRBV21-1 is recorded as a pseudogene. The CDR3 spans 18 amino acids, including both terminal residues.

The chain links TRBV7-3 to TRBJ2-5; D unresolved. Trimming left V 5 bases short and J 5 bases short, with 12 bases between. In germline, CDR1 is SGHTA, CDR2 FQGTGA. There are 13 residues in the CDR3. CDR3 coding DNA: TGTGCCAGCAGCCTCCAAGACGGGGAGACCCAGTACTTC. Encoded protein: CASSLQDGETQYF. The full variable domain, rest sourced from reference TRBV7-3 and TRBJ2-5, is GAGVSQTPSNKVTEKGKYVELRCDPISGHTALYWYRQSLGQGPEFLIYFQGTGAADDSGLPNDRFFAVRPEGSVSTLKIQRTERGDSAVYLCASSLQDGETQYFGPGTRLLVL.

This rearrangement joins TRBV3-1 (or the pseudogene TRBV3-2) to TRBJ2-2; 10 bases map to TRBD2. CDR1 is LGHDT, CDR2 YNNKEL, per germline (reference sequence). The ends lost 4 bases at V and 7 bases at J; junction bases unmatched: 6. The CDR3 runs 15 residues. The CDR3 nucleotides are TGTGCCAGCAGCCCAGCGGGGGGGCCTGTCGGGGAGCTGTTTTTT. Residues: CASSPAGGPVGELFF.

The rearrangement uses TRBV19 and TRBJ1-1; tentatively, D is TRBD1 (5 bases). V lost 10 bases to trimming and J lost 4 bases, with 16 bases between them. The germline CDR1 and CDR2 sequences are LNHDA and SQIVND (reference sequence). CDR3 length equals 13 residues. CDR3 loop: CATSRGLITEAFF. The DNA of the CDR3 is TGTGCCACTTCCCGGGGACTGATCACTGAAGCTTTCTTT.

This rearrangement joins TRBV4-1 to TRBJ2-7; TRBD2 might be the D (5 bases). From germline, CDR1 is MGHRA and CDR2 YSYEKL. V lost 1 base, J lost 2 bases, and 12 bases lay in between. This CDR3 is 15 amino acids long. The CDR3 region is CASSQGKDWPYEQYF. The DNA of the CDR3 is TGCGCCAGCAGCCAAGGGAAGGACTGGCCCTACGAGCAGTACTTC.

The gene calls are TRBV6-2 or TRBV6-3 and TRBJ1-2; 10 bases fit TRBD1. Trimming took 4 bases from V and 4 from J; bases not matched to a gene: 6. The length of the CDR3 is 15 residues. Germline V gives CDR1 MNHEY, CDR2 SVGEGT. The CDR3 reads CASSSRQGAVYGYTF. DNA for the CDR3: TGTGCCAGCAGTTCGAGACAGGGGGCCGTCTATGGCTACACCTTC.

V usage is TRBV7-3 and J usage is TRBJ2-2, with 9 bases that match TRBD2. CDR1 SGHTA and CDR2 FQGTGA come from the germline V gene. The CDR3 has 16 residues. V was pared by 6 bases and J by 3 bases, with 8 bases of the junction left unmatched. CDR3 sequence reads: CASSFDSGSHTGELFF. The DNA for the CDR3 is TGTGCCAGCAGTTTTGATAGCGGGAGTCACACCGGGGAGCTGTTTTTT. Combining the CDR3 with reference TRBV7-3 and TRBJ2-2 gives the whole variable domain GAGVSQTPSNKVTEKGKYVELRCDPISGHTALYWYRQSLGQGPEFLIYFQGTGAADDSGLPNDRFFAVRPEGSVSTLKIQRTERGDSAVYLCASSFDSGSHTGELFFGEGSRLTVL.

The CDR3 protein is CASSKQGRGTEAFF. The DNA for the CDR3 is TGTGCCAGCAGCAAACAGGGGCGGGGAACTGAAGCTTTCTTT. The gene calls are TRBV7-2 and TRBJ1-1; 7 positions agree with TRBD1. The CDR3 runs 14 residues. CDR1 is SGHTA, CDR2 FQGNSA, per germline. With V trimmed by 5 bases and J by 5 bases, 8 bases remained unmatched.

This chain joins TRBV19 and TRBJ2-7, with unresolved D. This CDR3 is 14 amino acids long. V lost 0 bases to trimming and J lost 3 bases, with 9 bases between them. Germline CDR1 is LNHDA and CDR2 is SQIVND (reference sequence). The CDR3 loop reads CASSIESGIYEQYF. CDR3 coding DNA: TGTGCCAGTAGTATAGAGTCAGGTATCTACGAGCAGTACTTC.

This clone appeared once. The genes are TRBV5-6 and TRBJ2-3; perhaps TRBD2 as D (6 bases). The CDR3 runs 14 residues. Trimming shortened V by 4 bases and J by 2 bases, and 11 bases separated the two germline ends. Germline V CDR1 and CDR2: SGHDT, YYEEEE. DNA for the CDR3: TGTGCCAGCAGCCGGGACTTGGACACAGATACGCAGTATTTT. The encoded protein is CASSRDLDTDTQYF.

The chain is built from TRBV7-3 and TRBJ2-3; 10 bases agree with TRBD2. The CDR3 runs to 14 residues. V lost 5 bases and J lost 4; bases outside the gene matches: 3. Per germline, CDR1 SGHTA and CDR2 FQGTGA. CDR3 protein: CASSPLAGADTQYF. The CDR3 nucleotides read TGTGCCAGCAGCCCTCTAGCGGGGGCAGATACGCAGTATTTT.

A note on this clone: The junction departs from the called germline gene at one end, perhaps through a read error. This chain uses TRBV5-4 with TRBJ2-3, with D perhaps being TRBD1 or TRBD2 (6 bases each). Germline CDR1 SGHNT, CDR2 YYREEE (reference sequence). This CDR3 is built from 15 residues. This CDR3 reads CARSLGGGRGDTQYF. CDR3 DNA sequence: TGTGCCCGCAGCTTGGGGGGCGGGCGGGGAGATACGCAGTATTTT.

This clone came up once. V and J are TRBV11-2 and TRBJ2-4; 8 nucleotides match TRBD1. The CDR3 has 13 residues. Germline loops: CDR1 SGHAT, CDR2 FQNNGV. The junction had 1 base not matched to a gene; V was cut back by 4 bases and J by 5 bases. CDR3 in amino acids: CASSWDRQNIQYF. The CDR3, as DNA: TGTGCCAGCAGCTGGGACAGGCAAAACATTCAGTACTTC.

This clone was detected only once. The chain has TRBV19 and TRBJ2-3, with D unclear. The CDR3 covers 14 residues. Trimming removed 1 base from V and 9 bases from J, with 14 bases in between. CDR1 LNHDA and CDR2 SQIVND come from the germline V gene (reference sequence). CDR3 bases: TGTGCCAGTAGTATAGGTCCCAACTTGAGGACGCAGTATTTT. It encodes CASSIGPNLRTQYF.

This chain uses TRBV7-9 with TRBJ2-1, with a possible D match to TRBD1 (5 bases). The CDR3 contains 17 residues. CDR1 is SEHNR and CDR2 is FQNEAQ in the germline V gene (reference sequence). V shed 1 base and J shed 0 bases, with 13 bases lying between them. CDR3 sequence (DNA): TGTGCCAGCAGCTTAGTAGTAGGACACAGCTCCTACAATGAGCAGTTCTTC. Its translation is CASSLVVGHSSYNEQFF.

The rearrangement uses TRBV19 and TRBJ2-2; 7 bases fit TRBD1. Germline V gene lookup returns CDR1 LNHDA and CDR2 SQIVND (reference sequence). This CDR3 has 17 amino acids. J was trimmed by 5 bases and V by 9 bases; bases with no gene match: 18. CDR3 loop: CASITSTDRVGTGELFF. The CDR3 coding sequence is TGTGCCAGCATCACATCAACCGACAGGGTGGGGACCGGGGAGCTGTTTTTT.

V usage is TRBV3-1 (or the pseudogene TRBV3-2) and J usage is TRBJ1-1; 12 nucleotides line up with TRBD1. Trimming at V came to 1 base and at J to 0 bases, leaving 3 bases not matched to a gene. This CDR3 contains 17 residues. Germline CDR1 LGHDT, CDR2 YNNKEL (reference sequence). The CDR3 DNA sequence: TGTGCCAGCAGCCAAGCCGGGACAGGGGGCTTGAACACTGAAGCTTTCTTT. Residues: CASSQAGTGGLNTEAFF.

In this sample, this clone turned up a few times. The chain is built from TRBV5-4 and TRBJ2-7; 7 nucleotides line up with TRBD1. Germline V gene lookup returns CDR1 SGHNT and CDR2 YYREEE (reference sequence). V shed 0 bases and J 0 bases; nucleotides not matched to a gene: 6. CDR3 length equals 16 residues. The CDR3 DNA follows: TGTGCCAGCAGCTTGGACCCCGGGACAGCCTCCTACGAGCAGTACTTC. Translation gives CASSLDPGTASYEQYF.

The J gene is TRBJ1-1, the V gene TRBV5-4, with TRBD1 as a possible D gene (5 bases). The CDR3 is 14 residues long. Germline loops: CDR1 SGHNT, CDR2 YYREEE (reference sequence). The germline V and J ends were trimmed by 3 bases and 1 base, with 10 bases remaining between them. CDR3 loop: CASSSTGQNTEAFF. For the CDR3, the DNA is TGTGCCAGCAGCTCTACAGGTCAGAACACTGAAGCTTTCTTT.